This T cell receptor beta chain originates from a study of blood T cell repertoires in COVID-19. Overall study: Sites in the United States, Italy and Spain provided acute and convalescent COVID-19 samples. PBMCs, B-cell-depleted T cells, or T cells were the source of the cDNA or gDNA that made up the material.

Under the authors' procedure: The assay estimated nucleated cells by amplifying reference gene primers. Produced via immunoSEQ multiplex PCR; TCRdb's table is partial and in-frame only. The DNA gave D and trimming, while V, J and clone size come from that table. This repertoire shows 60,000 to 70,000 clones, about four fifths found once; its top ten account for 7.5% to 9%. Germline values: CDR1 WSHSY, CDR2 SAAADI. The CDR3 is made up of 13 amino acids. V shed 8 bases and J 4 bases; nucleotides not matched to a gene: 8. Sequenced input: peripheral blood. This clonotype was obtained from a man aged 45 to 65 with active COVID-19. This chain joins TRBV10-2 and TRBJ2-7; 7 positions agree with TRBD1. This CDR3 reads CASCRDRPYEQYF. In nucleotides, the CDR3 is TGCGCCAGCTGCCGGGACAGACCTTACGAGCAGTACTTC.